These T cell receptor beta chains were read from a single sample in a study of cytomegalovirus exposure and HLA in healthy donors. The repertoire was sequenced with immunoSEQ multiplex PCR; TCRdb's copy has only in-frame clones and lacks some. The top ten hold about 16% of the sample, which has hundreds of thousands of clones, around 80% seen once. The sequencing sample was made of PBMCs. The receptors here all came from a man in his forties in good health and CMV-seronegative. Both conserved end residues are part of each CDR3. Fields, in order: V gene, clone size, D gene, J gene, CDR3 protein, CDR3 DNA. D genes are given only for firm matches. The size entry is marked missing in some rows and otherwise reads once, few, many or a size class.

>TRBV6-6|-|-|TRBJ1-4
CASSYSEREKLFF
TGTGCCAGCAGTTACTCGGAGAGAGAAAAACTGTTTTTT
>TRBV28|-|TRBD1|TRBJ2-7
CASTIAQGVYYEQYF
TGTGCCAGCACCATCGCACAGGGGGTGTACTACGAGCAGTACTTC
>TRBV7-2|-|TRBD2|TRBJ2-7
CASSLAGGTYEQYF
TGTGCCAGCAGCTTAGCGGGGGGGACCTACGAGCAGTACTTC
>TRBV19|-|TRBD1|TRBJ1-2
CASTEGAQNFNGYTF
TGTGCCAGTACGGAGGGGGCGCAAAATTTCAACGGCTACACCTTC
>TRBV6-5|few|-|TRBJ1-4
CASRGGKLFF
TGTGCCAGCAGGGGAGGAAAACTGTTTTTT
>TRBV27|-|TRBD1|TRBJ2-1
CASSQGQFNEQFF
TGTGCCAGCAGCCAGGGACAGTTTAATGAGCAGTTCTTC
>TRBV7-3|-|-|TRBJ1-5
CASSLFGGNQPQHF
TGTGCCAGCAGCTTATTCGGGGGAAATCAGCCCCAGCATTTT
>TRBV9|once|TRBD2|TRBJ2-1
CASSVGVHGTSGSSTILHFDEQFF
TGTGCCAGCAGCGTAGGGGTCCACGGGACTAGCGGATCTTCCACGATACTACATTTCGATGAGCAGTTCTTC
>TRBV27|-|-|TRBJ2-7
CASSLGRSTYEQYF
TGTGCCAGCTCCCTTGGCAGGTCCACCTACGAGCAGTACTTC
>TRBV30|-|TRBD1|TRBJ1-1
CASSGGHVAFF
TGTGCCTCTTCAGGGGGGCATGTCGCTTTCTTT
>TRBV18|-|-|TRBJ1-4
CASSSKSGNSEEKLFF
TGTGCCAGCTCATCGAAATCAGGAAATTCGGAAGAAAAACTGTTTTTT
>TRBV9|few|-|TRBJ1-1
CASSARGMNTEAFF
TGTGCCAGCAGCGCACGGGGGATGAACACTGAAGCTTTCTTT
>TRBV2|once|-|TRBJ1-5
CASSDGDSNQPQHF
TGTGCCAGCAGTGACGGTGATAGCAATCAGCCCCAGCATTTT
>TRBV6-5|few|-|TRBJ2-5
CASSSKSGETQYF
TGTGCCAGCAGTTCTAAATCGGGGGAGACCCAGTACTTC
>TRBV7-3|-|TRBD1|TRBJ1-2
CASSPGAGGGYTF
TGTGCCAGCAGCCCCGGGGCAGGGGGAGGCTACACCTTC
>TRBV19|-|TRBD1|TRBJ2-3
CASSMTGATDTQYF
TGTGCCAGTAGTATGACAGGGGCCACAGATACGCAGTATTTT
>TRBV19|-|-|TRBJ2-5
CASSIDGDRQETQYF
TGTGCCAGTAGTATAGATGGAGACAGGCAAGAGACCCAGTACTTC
>TRBV19|-|-|TRBJ2-7
CASSEPGQGSSYEQYF
TGTGCCAGTAGTGAGCCCGGGCAGGGGTCCTCCTACGAGCAGTACTTC
>TRBV6-6|-|-|TRBJ1-3
CASSYSRSGNTIYF
TGTGCCAGCAGTTACTCACGGTCTGGAAACACCATATATTTT
>TRBV21-1|few|-|TRBJ2-1
CARTSQGNYNEQFF
TGTGCCAGAACGTCACAGGGGAACTACAATGAGCAGTTCTTC
>TRBV27|-|-|TRBJ1-1
CASSLLDGTDAFF
TGTGCCAGCAGTTTACTCGACGGTACAGACGCTTTCTTT
>TRBV27|-|TRBD2|TRBJ2-1
CASKGTSGSYGNEQFF
TGTGCCAGCAAAGGGACTAGCGGGAGTTATGGCAATGAGCAGTTCTTC
>TRBV27|-|-|TRBJ1-1
CASSLRGGSLNTEAFF
TGTGCCAGCAGTTTAAGAGGGGGTTCTTTGAACACTGAAGCTTTCTTT
>TRBV6-1|-|TRBD2|TRBJ2-1
CASSGGLARNEQFF
TGTGCCAGCAGTGGAGGACTAGCTCGGAATGAGCAGTTCTTC
>TRBV29-1|-|TRBD2|TRBJ2-1
CSVEGLAVTNEQFF
TGCAGCGTTGAGGGCCTAGCGGTAACTAATGAGCAGTTCTTC
>TRBV6-1|once|-|TRBJ2-2
CASSESTGELFF
TGTGCCAGCAGTGAGAGCACCGGGGAGCTGTTTTTT
>TRBV27|few|TRBD2|TRBJ2-3
CASSLWGLGASTDTQYF
TGTGCCAGCAGTTTATGGGGACTAGGAGCCTCCACAGATACGCAGTATTTT
>TRBV6-1|-|-|TRBJ2-5
CASSSGVETQYF
TGTGCCAGCAGTTCAGGGGTAGAGACCCAGTACTTC
>TRBV6-1|-|TRBD1|TRBJ2-7
CASGLGQGYEQYF
TGTGCCAGCGGCCTTGGACAGGGCTACGAGCAGTACTTC
>TRBV7-2|-|TRBD1|TRBJ1-4
CASSQTGGFDEKLFF
TGTGCCAGCAGCCAAACAGGGGGCTTCGATGAAAAACTGTTTTTT
>TRBV28|-|-|TRBJ1-2
CASTAGRGDYGYTF
TGTGCCAGCACCGCTGGGAGGGGGGACTATGGCTACACCTTC
>TRBV6-1|-|-|TRBJ2-7
CASSDQGGYEQYF
TGTGCCAGCAGTGACCAGGGAGGATACGAGCAGTACTTC
>TRBV19|-|TRBD1|TRBJ1-1
CASSIPGTGNTEAFF
TGTGCCAGTAGTATTCCAGGGACAGGGAACACTGAAGCTTTCTTT
>TRBV9|-|-|TRBJ2-1
CASSVVGGGYNEQFF
TGTGCCAGCAGCGTAGTAGGGGGGGGTTACAATGAGCAGTTCTTC
>TRBV10-1|-|-|TRBJ2-3
CASSPGTLSTDTQYF
TGCGCCAGCAGCCCCGGGACACTTAGCACAGATACGCAGTATTTT
>TRBV5-1|-|-|TRBJ1-6
CASSWGGLSLYNSPLHF
TGCGCCTCCTCCTGGGGAGGGTTAAGCTTGTATAATTCACCCCTCCACTTT
>TRBV7-6|-|-|TRBJ2-2
CASSLIFGGELFF
TGTGCCAGCAGCTTAATTTTCGGCGGGGAGCTGTTTTTT
>TRBV5-6|-|-|TRBJ1-6
CASSLRGPRGNSPLHF
TGTGCCAGCAGCTTGAGAGGGCCTCGAGGAAATTCACCCCTCCACTTT
>TRBV11-3|few|TRBD1|TRBJ2-5
CASSFRTGTGETQYF
TGTGCCAGCAGCTTCAGGACAGGGACAGGGGAGACCCAGTACTTC
>TRBV7-2|-|-|TRBJ1-2
CASSSWTAAGYTF
TGTGCCAGCAGCTCCTGGACAGCCGCCGGGTACACCTTC
>TRBV12-5|-|-|TRBJ1-4
CASGLAGRTNEKLFF
TGTGCTAGTGGTTTAGCAGGCCGAACTAATGAAAAACTGTTTTTT
>TRBV14|once|TRBD2|TRBJ2-1
CASSRMGLAGGESSYNEQFF
TGTGCCAGCAGCCGGATGGGACTAGCGGGGGGGGAGAGCTCCTACAATGAGCAGTTCTTC
>TRBV5-1|-|-|TRBJ1-1
CASSLWGDVSTEAFF
TGCGCCAGCAGCTTGTGGGGGGACGTTAGCACTGAAGCTTTCTTT
>TRBV10-3|-|-|TRBJ1-2
CAISADGRNGYTF
TGTGCCATCAGTGCAGATGGGAGGAATGGCTACACCTTC
>TRBV7-2|-|-|TRBJ2-1
CASSRLVSSYNEQFF
TGTGCCAGCTCGCGGCTAGTCAGCTCCTACAATGAGCAGTTCTTC
>TRBV2|-|-|TRBJ1-3
CASSSDRSSGNTIYF
TGTGCCAGCAGCTCCGACAGGTCCTCTGGAAACACCATATATTTT
>TRBV2|once|TRBD1|TRBJ2-1
CASRWQDRINEQFF
TGTGCCAGCAGATGGCAGGACAGGATCAATGAGCAGTTCTTC
>TRBV4-1|-|TRBD2|TRBJ2-7
CASSHQGLAGYEQYF
TGCGCCAGCAGCCACCAGGGACTAGCGGGATACGAGCAGTACTTC
>TRBV4-3|-|-|TRBJ2-5
CASSRKGGVQETQYF
TGCGCCAGCAGCCGCAAGGGGGGGGTGCAAGAGACCCAGTACTTC
>TRBV5-1|-|TRBD2|TRBJ2-2
CASSLAGALNTGELFF
TGCGCCAGCAGCCTAGCGGGGGCCTTGAACACCGGGGAGCTGTTTTTT
>TRBV15|few|-|TRBJ1-1
CATSIRGGSTEAFF
TGTGCCACCAGCATCAGAGGGGGAAGCACTGAAGCTTTCTTT
>TRBV6-6|-|TRBD1|TRBJ1-1
CASSGPGQGVNTEAFF
TGTGCCAGCAGCGGACCGGGACAGGGGGTTAACACTGAAGCTTTCTTT